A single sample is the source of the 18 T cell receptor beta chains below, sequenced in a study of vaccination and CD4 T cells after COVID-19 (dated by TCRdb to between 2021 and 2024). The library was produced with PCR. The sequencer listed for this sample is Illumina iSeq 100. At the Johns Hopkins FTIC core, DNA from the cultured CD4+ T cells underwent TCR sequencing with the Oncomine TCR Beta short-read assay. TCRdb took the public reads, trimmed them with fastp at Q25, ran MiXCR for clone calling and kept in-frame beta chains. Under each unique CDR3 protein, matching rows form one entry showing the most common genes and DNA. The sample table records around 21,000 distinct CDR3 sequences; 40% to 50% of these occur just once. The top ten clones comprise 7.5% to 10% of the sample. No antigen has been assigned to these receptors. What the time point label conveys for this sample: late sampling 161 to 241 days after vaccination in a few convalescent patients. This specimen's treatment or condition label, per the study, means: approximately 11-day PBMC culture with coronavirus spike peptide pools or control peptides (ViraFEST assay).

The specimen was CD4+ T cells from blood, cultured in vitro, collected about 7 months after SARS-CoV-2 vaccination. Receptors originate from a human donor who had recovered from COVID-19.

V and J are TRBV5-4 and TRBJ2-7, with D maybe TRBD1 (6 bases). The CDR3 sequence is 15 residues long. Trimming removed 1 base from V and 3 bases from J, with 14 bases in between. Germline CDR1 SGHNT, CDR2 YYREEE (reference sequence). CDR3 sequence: CASSLRTANLYEQYF. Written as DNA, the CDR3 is TGTGCCAGCAGCTTGCGGACAGCGAATCTCTACGAGCAGTACTTC.

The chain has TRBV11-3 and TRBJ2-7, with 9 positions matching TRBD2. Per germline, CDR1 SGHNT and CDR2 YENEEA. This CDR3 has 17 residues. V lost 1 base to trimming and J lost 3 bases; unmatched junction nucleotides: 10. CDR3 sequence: CASSLGPPTSGNYEQYF. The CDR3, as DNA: TGTGCCAGCAGCTTAGGCCCCCCGACTAGCGGCAACTACGAGCAGTACTTC. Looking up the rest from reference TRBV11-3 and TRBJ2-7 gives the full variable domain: EAGVVQSPRYKIIEKKQPVAFWCNPISGHNTLYWYLQNLGQGPELLIRYENEEAVDDSQLPKDRFSAERLKGVDSTLKIQPAELGDSAVYLCASSLGPPTSGNYEQYFGPGTRLTVT.

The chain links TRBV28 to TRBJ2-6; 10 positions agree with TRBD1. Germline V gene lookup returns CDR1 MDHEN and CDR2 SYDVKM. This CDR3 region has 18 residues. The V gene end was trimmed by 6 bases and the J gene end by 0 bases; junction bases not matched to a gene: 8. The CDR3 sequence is CASSRRQGASSGANVLTF. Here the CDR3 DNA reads TGTGCCAGCAGCCGAAGACAGGGGGCCAGCTCTGGGGCCAACGTCCTGACTTTC.

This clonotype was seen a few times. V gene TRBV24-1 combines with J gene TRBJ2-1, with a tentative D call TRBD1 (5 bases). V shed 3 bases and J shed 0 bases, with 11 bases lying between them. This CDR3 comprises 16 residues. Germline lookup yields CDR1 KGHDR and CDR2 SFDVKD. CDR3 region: CATSDPGLGSYNEQFF. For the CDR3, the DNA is TGTGCCACCAGTGATCCAGGGCTGGGCTCCTACAATGAGCAGTTCTTC.

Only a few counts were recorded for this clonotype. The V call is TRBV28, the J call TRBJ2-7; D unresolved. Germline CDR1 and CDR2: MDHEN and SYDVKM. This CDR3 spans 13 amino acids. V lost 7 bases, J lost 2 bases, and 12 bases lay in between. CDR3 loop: CASTTRVPYEQYF. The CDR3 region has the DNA TGTGCCAGCACCACCCGGGTTCCCTACGAGCAGTACTTC.

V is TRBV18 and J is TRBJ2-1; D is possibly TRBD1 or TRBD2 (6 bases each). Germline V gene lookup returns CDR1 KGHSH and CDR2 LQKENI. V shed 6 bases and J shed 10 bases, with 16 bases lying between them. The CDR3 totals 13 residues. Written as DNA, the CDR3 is TGTGCCAGCTCTACTACGGCCGGGGGCGAGCAGTTCTTC. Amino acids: CASSTTAGGEQFF.

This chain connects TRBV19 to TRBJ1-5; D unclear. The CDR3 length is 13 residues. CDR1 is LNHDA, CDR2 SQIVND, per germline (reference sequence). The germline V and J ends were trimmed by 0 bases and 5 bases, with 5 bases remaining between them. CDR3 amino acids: CASSIDDYQPQHF. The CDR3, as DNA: TGTGCCAGTAGTATAGACGATTATCAGCCCCAGCATTTT.

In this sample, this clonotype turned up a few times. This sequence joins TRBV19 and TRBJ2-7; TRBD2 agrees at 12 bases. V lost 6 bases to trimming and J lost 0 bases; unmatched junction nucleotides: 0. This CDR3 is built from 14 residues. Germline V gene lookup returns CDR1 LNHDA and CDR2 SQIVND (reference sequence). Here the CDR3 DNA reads TGTGCCAGTAGGACTAGCGGGAGCTCCTACGAGCAGTACTTC. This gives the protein CASRTSGSSYEQYF.

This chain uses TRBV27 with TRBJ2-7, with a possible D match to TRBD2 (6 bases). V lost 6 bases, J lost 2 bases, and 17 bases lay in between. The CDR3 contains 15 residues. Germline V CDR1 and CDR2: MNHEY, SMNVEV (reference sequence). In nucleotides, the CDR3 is TGTGCCAGCAGGTCGGGACTTTCAACCACCTACGAGCAGTACTTC. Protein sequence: CASRSGLSTTYEQYF.

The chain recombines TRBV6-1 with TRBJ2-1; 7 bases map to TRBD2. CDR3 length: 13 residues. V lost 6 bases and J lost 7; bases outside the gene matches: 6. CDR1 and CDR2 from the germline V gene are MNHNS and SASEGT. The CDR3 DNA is TGTGCCAGCAGAAAACTAGCGCTTAATGAGCAGTTCTTC. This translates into CASRKLALNEQFF.

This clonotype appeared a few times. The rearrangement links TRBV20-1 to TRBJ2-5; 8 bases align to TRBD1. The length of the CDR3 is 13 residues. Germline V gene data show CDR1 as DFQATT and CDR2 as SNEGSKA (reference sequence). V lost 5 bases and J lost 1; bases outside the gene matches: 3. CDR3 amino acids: CSALGQGQETQYF. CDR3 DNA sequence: TGCAGTGCTCTCGGACAGGGCCAAGAGACCCAGTACTTC.

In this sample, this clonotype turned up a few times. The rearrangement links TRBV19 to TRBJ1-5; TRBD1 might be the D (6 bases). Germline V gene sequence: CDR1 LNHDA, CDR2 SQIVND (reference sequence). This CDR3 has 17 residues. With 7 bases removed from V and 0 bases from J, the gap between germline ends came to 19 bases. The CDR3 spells CASKGRQGNYSNQPQHF. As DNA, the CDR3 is TGTGCCAGTAAAGGGCGCCAGGGGAACTATAGCAATCAGCCCCAGCATTTT.

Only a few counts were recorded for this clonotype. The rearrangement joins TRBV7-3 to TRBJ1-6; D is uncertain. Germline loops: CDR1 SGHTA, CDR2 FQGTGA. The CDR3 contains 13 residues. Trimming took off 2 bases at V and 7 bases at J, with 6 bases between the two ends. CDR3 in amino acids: CASSLGGNSPLHF. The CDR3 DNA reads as TGTGCCAGCAGCTTAGGTGGGAATTCACCCCTCCACTTT.

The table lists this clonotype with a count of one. CDR3 region: CASRASVSFTDTQYF. The CDR3 nucleotides are TGTGCCAGCAGAGCTAGCGTTTCCTTCACAGATACGCAGTATTTT. The V gene is TRBV28, the J gene TRBJ2-3; maybe TRBD2 (6 bases). V was trimmed by 6 bases and J by 2 bases, leaving 15 bases between them. Germline assignment: CDR1 MDHEN and CDR2 SYDVKM. The CDR3 covers 15 residues.

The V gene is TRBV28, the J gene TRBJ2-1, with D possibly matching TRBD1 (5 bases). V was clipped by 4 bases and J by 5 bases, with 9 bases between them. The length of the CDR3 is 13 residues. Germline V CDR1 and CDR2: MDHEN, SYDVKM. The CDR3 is CASSSQAHNEQFF. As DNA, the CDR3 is TGTGCCAGCAGTTCACAGGCCCACAATGAGCAGTTCTTC.

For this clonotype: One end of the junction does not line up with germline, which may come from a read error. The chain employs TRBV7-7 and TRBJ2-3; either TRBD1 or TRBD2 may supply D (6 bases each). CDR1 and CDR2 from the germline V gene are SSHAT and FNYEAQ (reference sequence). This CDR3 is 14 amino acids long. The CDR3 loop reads CASSLAPGADTQYF. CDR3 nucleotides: TGTGCTAGCAGCTTAGCCCCGGGGGCCGATACGCAGTATTTT.

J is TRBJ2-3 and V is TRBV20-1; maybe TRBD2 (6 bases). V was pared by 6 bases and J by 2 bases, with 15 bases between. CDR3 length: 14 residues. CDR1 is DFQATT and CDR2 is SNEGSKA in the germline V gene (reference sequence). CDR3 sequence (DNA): TGCAGTGCCCGACCTAGCGCTAACACAGATACGCAGTATTTT. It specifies CSARPSANTDTQYF.

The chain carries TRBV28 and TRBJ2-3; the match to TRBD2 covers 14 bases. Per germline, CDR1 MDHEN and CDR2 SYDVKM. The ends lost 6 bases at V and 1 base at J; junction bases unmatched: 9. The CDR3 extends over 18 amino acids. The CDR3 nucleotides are TGTGCCAGCAGGCCGGGACTAGCGGGAGAGGTCGGCACAGATACGCAGTATTTT. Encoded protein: CASRPGLAGEVGTDTQYF.